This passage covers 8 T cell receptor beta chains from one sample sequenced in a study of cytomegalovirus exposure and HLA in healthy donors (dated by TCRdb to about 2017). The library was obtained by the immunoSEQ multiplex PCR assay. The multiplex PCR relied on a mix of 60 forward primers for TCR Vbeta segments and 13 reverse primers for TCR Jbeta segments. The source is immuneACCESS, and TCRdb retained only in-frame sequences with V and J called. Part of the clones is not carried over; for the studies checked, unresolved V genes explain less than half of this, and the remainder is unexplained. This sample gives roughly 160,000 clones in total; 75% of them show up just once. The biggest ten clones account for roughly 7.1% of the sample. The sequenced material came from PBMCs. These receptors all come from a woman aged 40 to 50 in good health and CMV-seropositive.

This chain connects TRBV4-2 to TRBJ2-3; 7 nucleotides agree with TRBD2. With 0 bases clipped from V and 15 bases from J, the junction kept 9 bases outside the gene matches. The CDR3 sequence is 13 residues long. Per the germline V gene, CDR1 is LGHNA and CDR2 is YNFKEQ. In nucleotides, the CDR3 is TGTGCCAGCAGCCAAGATCCGAGCGGGACTCAATATTTT. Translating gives CASSQDPSGTQYF.

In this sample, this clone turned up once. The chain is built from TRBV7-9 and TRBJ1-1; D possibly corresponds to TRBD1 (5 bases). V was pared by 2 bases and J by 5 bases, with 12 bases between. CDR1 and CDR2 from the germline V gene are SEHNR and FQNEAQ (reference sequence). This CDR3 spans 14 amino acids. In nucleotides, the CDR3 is TGTGCCAGCAGCTTATATGGGGGAGGTACTGAAGCTTTCTTT. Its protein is CASSLYGGGTEAFF.

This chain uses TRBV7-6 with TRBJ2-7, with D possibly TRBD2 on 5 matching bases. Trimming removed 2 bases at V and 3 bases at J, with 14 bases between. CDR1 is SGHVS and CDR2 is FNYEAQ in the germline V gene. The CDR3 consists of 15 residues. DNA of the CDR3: TGTGCCAGCAGCTTACAGAGCGGACGACTCTACGAGCAGTACTTC. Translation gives CASSLQSGRLYEQYF.

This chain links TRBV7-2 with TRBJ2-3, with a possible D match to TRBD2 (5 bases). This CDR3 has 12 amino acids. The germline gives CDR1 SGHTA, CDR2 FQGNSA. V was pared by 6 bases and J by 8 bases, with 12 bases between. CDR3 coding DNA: TGTGCCAGCAGTACGCCCGGAGGTACGCAGTATTTT. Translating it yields CASSTPGGTQYF.

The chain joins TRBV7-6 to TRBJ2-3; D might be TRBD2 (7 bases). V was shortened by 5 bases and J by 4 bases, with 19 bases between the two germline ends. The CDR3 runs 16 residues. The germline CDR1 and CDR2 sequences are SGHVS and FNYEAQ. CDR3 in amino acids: CASSGGGGRGADTQYF. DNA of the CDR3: TGTGCCAGCAGCGGGGGGGGCGGGAGAGGCGCAGATACGCAGTATTTT.

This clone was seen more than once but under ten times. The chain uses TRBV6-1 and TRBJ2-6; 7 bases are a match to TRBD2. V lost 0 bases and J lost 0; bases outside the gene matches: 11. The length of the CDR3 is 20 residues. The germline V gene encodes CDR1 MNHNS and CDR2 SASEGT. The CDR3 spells CASSEARAGRDRSGANVLTF. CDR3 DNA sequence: TGTGCCAGCAGTGAAGCCCGAGCGGGACGGGACCGCTCTGGGGCCAACGTCCTGACTTTC.

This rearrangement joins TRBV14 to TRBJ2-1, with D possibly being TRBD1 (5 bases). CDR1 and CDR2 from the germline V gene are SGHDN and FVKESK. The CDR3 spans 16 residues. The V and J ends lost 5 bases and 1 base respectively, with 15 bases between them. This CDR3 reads CASSADGRGSYNEQFF. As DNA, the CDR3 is TGTGCCAGCAGCGCCGATGGTAGGGGTTCCTACAATGAGCAGTTCTTC.

CDR3 coding DNA: TGTGCCAGCTCATGGACAGGGGGCGATGCAGATACGCAGTATTTT. Its protein product is CASSWTGGDADTQYF. This chain joins TRBV18 and TRBJ2-3; the match to TRBD1 covers 11 bases. Germline CDR1 and CDR2: KGHSH and LQKENI. V shed 5 bases, J shed 4 bases, and the junction held 5 bases outside the gene matches. The CDR3 length is 15 residues.